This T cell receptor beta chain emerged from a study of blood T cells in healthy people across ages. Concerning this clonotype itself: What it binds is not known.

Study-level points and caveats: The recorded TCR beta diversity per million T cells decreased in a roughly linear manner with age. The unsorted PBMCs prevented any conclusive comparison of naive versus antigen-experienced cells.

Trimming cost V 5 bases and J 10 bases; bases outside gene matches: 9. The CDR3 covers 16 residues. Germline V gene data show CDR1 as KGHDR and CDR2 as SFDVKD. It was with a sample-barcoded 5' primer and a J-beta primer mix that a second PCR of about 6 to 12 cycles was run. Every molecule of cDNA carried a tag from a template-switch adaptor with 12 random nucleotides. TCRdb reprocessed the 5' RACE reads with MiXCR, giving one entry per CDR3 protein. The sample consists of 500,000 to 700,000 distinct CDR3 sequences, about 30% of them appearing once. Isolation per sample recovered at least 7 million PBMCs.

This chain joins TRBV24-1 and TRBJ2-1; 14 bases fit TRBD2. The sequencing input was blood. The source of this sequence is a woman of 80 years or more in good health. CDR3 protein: CATSGLTSGGAGEQFF. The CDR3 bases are TGTGCCACCAGTGGGCTGACTAGCGGGGGGGCCGGCGAGCAGTTCTTC.